This passage covers 31 T cell receptor beta chains from one sample sequenced in a study of T cell repertoires in cytomegalovirus infection. Their cognate antigens are unknown. TCRdb re-called the reads through MiXCR, storing one row per CDR3 protein. There are about 890,000 distinct CDR3 sequences in the sample; around a third occur only once, and roughly 13% lies in the top ten. Specimen: cultured CD8+ T cells from PBMCs, collected from culture after CMV antigen stimulation. Every receptor here comes from a human donor in good health (CMV status not recorded). Some clones in this sample may be carry-over from other donors' samples.

The V and J genes are TRBV28 and TRBJ2-3; D gene uncertain. The V gene's germline CDR1 is MDHEN and CDR2 SYDVKM. This CDR3 is built from 14 residues. V was clipped by 3 bases and J by 3 bases, with 10 bases between them. In DNA form, the CDR3 reads TGTGCCAGCAGTTTCCCCCGGACGACAGATACGCAGTATTTT. Translated: CASSFPRTTDTQYF.

This chain links TRBV7-6 with TRBJ2-2; TRBD1 agrees at 10 bases. This CDR3 is 17 amino acids long. After removal of 6 bases from V and 3 bases from J, the junction contained 10 bases not matched to a gene. Germline CDR1 is SGHVS and CDR2 is FNYEAQ. CDR3: CASRFPGTGADTGELFF. The DNA for the CDR3 is TGTGCCAGCAGATTTCCCGGGACAGGGGCAGACACCGGGGAGCTGTTTTTT.

In its sample, this clonotype was seen a few times. Here the CDR3 DNA reads TGCGCCAGCAGCCAAGGAGGGGACATCGACACTGAAGCTTTCTTT. Translated, it gives CASSQGGDIDTEAFF. This chain uses TRBV4-3 with TRBJ1-1; a possible D gene is TRBD1 (6 bases). V was clipped by 1 base and J by 3 bases, with 12 bases between them. CDR1 and CDR2 from the germline V gene are LGHNA and YSLEER. This CDR3 has 15 residues.

A few counts support this clonotype. The chain joins TRBV5-6 to TRBJ1-4, with no clear D. This CDR3 contains 13 residues. Germline values: CDR1 SGHDT, CDR2 YYEEEE. V lost 3 bases, J lost 0 bases, and 3 bases lay in between. The CDR3 reads CASSSATNEKLFF. The CDR3 DNA is TGTGCCAGCAGCTCTGCAACTAATGAAAAACTGTTTTTT.

The V call is TRBV2, the J call TRBJ1-1, with D perhaps matching TRBD1 (5 bases). Germline V gene data show CDR1 as SNHLY and CDR2 as FYNNEI. The CDR3 loop spans 12 amino acids. V gave up 6 bases and J gave up 8 bases, with 13 bases separating them. The CDR3 region has the DNA TGTGCCAGCAGGGTTCAGGGCAGGGAAGCTTTCTTT. Encoded protein: CASRVQGREAFF.

This clonotype was recorded many times. J is TRBJ2-3 and V is TRBV12-3 or TRBV12-4; 9 nucleotides agree with TRBD2. With V trimmed by 0 bases and J by 8 bases, 3 bases remained unmatched. The CDR3 extends over 14 amino acids. The CDR3 DNA sequence: TGTGCCAGCAGTTTAGCTAGCGGGGGAGGTACGCAGTATTTT. This gives the protein CASSLASGGGTQYF.

This clonotype has only one observation. J is TRBJ2-5 and V is TRBV20-1, with 7 bases matching TRBD1. The V gene's germline CDR1 is DFQATT and CDR2 SNEGSKA (reference sequence). The V segment lost 6 bases and the J segment 2 bases; nucleotides outside the gene matches: 6. CDR3 length equals 13 residues. The chain's CDR3 is CSAPQGWQETQYF. DNA of the CDR3: TGCAGTGCACCACAGGGGTGGCAAGAGACCCAGTACTTC.

The rearrangement links TRBV28 to TRBJ1-2, with 8 bases lining up with TRBD1. Germline values: CDR1 MDHEN, CDR2 SYDVKM. V lost 6 bases, J lost 4 bases, and 10 bases stayed unmatched. The CDR3 contains 15 residues. As DNA, the CDR3 is TGTGCCAGCAGCTCCGTGGACAGGGCAGGCTATGGCTACACCTTC. Its translation is CASSSVDRAGYGYTF.

This clonotype was recorded a few times. The rearrangement uses TRBV7-9 and TRBJ2-7; TRBD1 matches 7 bases. This CDR3 contains 12 residues. The V and J ends lost 6 bases and 6 bases, in that order; junction bases with no gene match: 5. Germline V gene lookup returns CDR1 SEHNR and CDR2 FQNEAQ (reference sequence). This CDR3 reads CASRRQGGEQYV. CDR3 DNA sequence: TGTGCCAGCAGAAGACAGGGCGGCGAGCAGTACGTC.

The genes are TRBV12-3 or TRBV12-4 and TRBJ2-1, with 9 nucleotides matching TRBD1. Losses at the gene ends were 10 bases for V and 5 bases for J; bases not matched to a gene: 12. The CDR3 contains 15 residues. The CDR3 loop reads CANRKDRGINNEQFF. The CDR3 region has the DNA TGTGCCAACAGAAAGGACAGGGGAATTAACAATGAGCAGTTCTTC.

This clonotype was counted many times. The chain combines TRBV4-3 with TRBJ2-6; 8 nucleotides align to TRBD2. Losses at the gene ends were 0 bases for V and 0 bases for J; bases not matched to a gene: 16. CDR1 is LGHNA, CDR2 YSLEER, per germline. CDR3 length: 22 residues. CDR3 sequence (DNA): TGCGCCAGCAGCCAAGATCCCCCCGGGGGGGGACTAATAAGCTCTGGGGCCAACGTCCTGACTTTC. Encoded protein: CASSQDPPGGGLISSGANVLTF.

This chain links TRBV19 with TRBJ2-1; 7 bases agree with TRBD1. This CDR3 region has 14 residues. From germline, CDR1 is LNHDA and CDR2 SQIVND (reference sequence). V lost 8 bases, J lost 8 bases, and 12 bases stayed unmatched. CDR3 nucleotides: TGTGCCAGTTCGGACAGGCACGAACGGGATGAGCAGTTCTTC. It is translated as CASSDRHERDEQFF.

This clonotype was recorded a few times. The rearrangement joins TRBV5-5 to TRBJ2-1; 7 nucleotides agree with TRBD2. The CDR3 is made up of 15 amino acids. V lost 1 base to trimming and J lost 7 bases; unmatched junction nucleotides: 8. Germline V gene sequence: CDR1 SGHKS, CDR2 YYEKEE (reference sequence). The CDR3 DNA is TGTGCCAGCAGCTTGACCGAAACGCGGGGGAATGAGCAGTTCTTC. Residues: CASSLTETRGNEQFF. Drawing the rest from reference TRBV5-5 and TRBJ2-1, the complete variable domain is DAGVTQSPTHLIKTRGQQVTLRCSPISGHKSVSWYQQVLGQGPQFIFQYYEKEERGRGNFPDRFSARQFPNYSSELNVNALLLGDSALYLCASSLTETRGNEQFFGPGTRLTVL.

This clonotype was seen a handful of times. V and J are TRBV6-1 and TRBJ1-1, with a tentative D call TRBD1 (5 bases). Germline lookup yields CDR1 MNHNS and CDR2 SASEGT. Trimming left V 7 bases short and J 5 bases short, with 14 bases between. This CDR3 contains 13 residues. As DNA, the CDR3 is TGTGCCAGCATCGAGACAGTGGGAACTGAAGCTTTCTTT. Translated: CASIETVGTEAFF.

Ten or more counts support this clonotype. The chain combines TRBV7-2 with TRBJ1-1; D unclear. Germline loops: CDR1 SGHTA, CDR2 FQGNSA. Trimming pared 1 base from V and 4 bases from J, leaving 13 bases between. CDR3 length: 15 amino acids. This CDR3 is CASSLERWQSTEAFF. The CDR3 coding sequence is TGTGCCAGCAGCTTAGAGCGGTGGCAAAGCACTGAAGCTTTCTTT. Full variable domain (rest looked up from reference TRBV7-2 and TRBJ1-1): GAGVSQSPSNKVTEKGKDVELRCDPISGHTALYWYRQSLGQGLEFLIYFQGNSAPDKSGLPSDRFSAERTGGSVSTLTIQRTQQEDSAVYLCASSLERWQSTEAFFGQGTRLTVV.

Ten or more counts support this clonotype. The chain links TRBV7-2 to TRBJ2-3; 9 nucleotides match TRBD1. The CDR3 is made up of 16 amino acids. V trimming: 1 base; J trimming: 4 bases; junction bases outside the gene matches: 6. Germline CDR1 is SGHTA and CDR2 is FQGNSA. CDR3 sequence reads: CASSLGPRQGADTQYF. The CDR3, as DNA: TGTGCCAGCAGCTTAGGTCCCAGACAGGGGGCAGATACGCAGTATTTT.

The V and J genes are TRBV9 and TRBJ1-3; D perhaps matches TRBD1 (5 bases). The CDR3 is 14 amino acids. Germline V CDR1 and CDR2: SGDLS, YYNGEE. Trimming shortened V by 0 bases and J by 3 bases, and 7 bases separated the two germline ends. The CDR3 nucleotides are TGTGCCAGCAGCGTAGGCAGGGTTGGAAACACCATATATTTT. This codes for CASSVGRVGNTIYF.

The V call is TRBV6-6, the J call TRBJ1-1; no definite D call. CDR3 length: 12 amino acids. V lost 4 bases and J lost 6, with 9 bases in between. The germline V gene has CDR1 MNHNY and CDR2 SVGAGI (reference sequence). The CDR3, as DNA: TGTGCCAGCAGTTCGAGCGGTTCTGAAGCTTTCTTT. Amino acids: CASSSSGSEAFF.

This clonotype turned up a few times. The chain is built from TRBV6-6 and TRBJ1-2; D perhaps matches TRBD1 (5 bases). Germline CDR1 reads MNHNY; CDR2 reads SVGAGI (reference sequence). Trimming took off 7 bases at V and 8 bases at J, with 14 bases between the two ends. This CDR3 has 12 residues. The CDR3: CASTGTGGGYTF. For the CDR3, the DNA is TGTGCCAGCACCGGAACGGGGGGGGGCTACACCTTC.

This clonotype appeared a single time. V usage is TRBV5-1 and J usage is TRBJ2-7, with TRBD2 matching 9 bases. V dropped 0 bases and J dropped 5; count of bases not matched to a gene: 9. This CDR3 has 16 amino acids. CDR1 and CDR2 from the germline V gene are SGHRS and YFSETQ. CDR3 coding DNA: TGCGCCAGCAGCTTGGTGTCAGCGGGGGGTGGTGACGAGCAGTACTTC. Protein: CASSLVSAGGGDEQYF.

The sample holds one count of this clonotype. This chain joins TRBV29-1 and TRBJ1-1, with 9 bases aligning to TRBD1. CDR1 is SQVTM, CDR2 ANQGSEA, per germline. V shed 6 bases, J shed 6 bases, and the junction held 8 bases outside the gene matches. This CDR3 is 13 amino acids long. The CDR3 sequence is CSVEGQGRAEAFF. The CDR3, as DNA: TGCAGCGTCGAGGGACAGGGTCGTGCTGAAGCTTTCTTT.

V gene TRBV6-5 combines with J gene TRBJ1-2; D is ambiguous. The V and J ends lost 10 bases and 5 bases respectively, with 17 bases between them. The CDR3 contains 13 residues. The germline V gene has CDR1 MNHEY and CDR2 SVGAGI. The CDR3 bases are TGTGCCAACAGCTTTCTGGGTGCTTATGGCTACACCTTC. The encoded protein is CANSFLGAYGYTF.

This clonotype showed up just a few times. V usage is TRBV6-6 and J usage is TRBJ2-7; perhaps TRBD1 as D (6 bases). The germline V and J ends were trimmed by 4 bases and 7 bases, with 11 bases remaining between them. From germline, CDR1 is MNHNY and CDR2 SVGAGI (reference sequence). The CDR3 sequence is 12 residues long. The DNA of the CDR3 is TGTGCCAGCAGTTTCGACAGGTGGGAGCAGTACGTC. Protein product: CASSFDRWEQYV.

V gene TRBV4-2 combines with J gene TRBJ2-1; possible D gene TRBD2, 5 bases. V gave up 0 bases and J gave up 8 bases, with 17 bases separating them. This CDR3 contains 16 residues. Germline CDR1 LGHNA, CDR2 YNFKEQ. DNA of the CDR3: TGTGCCAGCAGCCAAGAAAGTTTGGAGGAAACCTATGAGCAGTTCTTC. This gives the protein CASSQESLEETYEQFF.

The CDR3 loop is CASSLTGPEGYTF. In DNA, the CDR3 is TGTGCCAGCAGCCTCACTGGGCCGGAGGGCTACACCTTC. The rearrangement joins TRBV7-9 to TRBJ1-2; D uncertain. CDR1 and CDR2 from the germline V gene are SEHNR and FQNEAQ (reference sequence). The CDR3 has 13 amino acids. Trimming pared 5 bases from V and 8 bases from J, leaving 15 bases between.

As DNA, the CDR3 is TGTGCCAGCAGCTTGGGGGACGGGACTAGTCTTAACTACGAGCAGTACTTC. Its translation: CASSLGDGTSLNYEQYF. The rearrangement uses TRBV5-4 and TRBJ2-7; 8 bases match TRBD2. V gave up 0 bases and J gave up 3 bases; unmatched junction bases: 11. Germline values: CDR1 SGHNT, CDR2 YYREEE (reference sequence). This CDR3 has 17 amino acids.

The genes are TRBV12-3 or TRBV12-4 and TRBJ1-1, with 8 bases matching TRBD1. The junction had 5 bases not matched to a gene; V was cut back by 2 bases and J by 0 bases. This CDR3 spans 16 amino acids. The CDR3 spells CASSLNQGALNTEAFF. Here the CDR3 DNA reads TGTGCCAGCAGTTTAAACCAGGGGGCTTTGAACACTGAAGCTTTCTTT.

This clonotype was counted between two and nine times. The chain uses TRBV11-3 and TRBJ2-1; perhaps D is TRBD1 or TRBD2 (5 bases each). This CDR3 comprises 15 residues. Between the trimmed V and J ends, which lost 4 bases and 8 bases, there was a span of 18 bases. Germline V gene sequence: CDR1 SGHNT, CDR2 YENEEA. The CDR3 here is CASSSRDPVDDEQFF. In DNA form, the CDR3 reads TGTGCCAGCAGCTCCCGGGACCCCGTTGATGATGAGCAGTTCTTC. The full variable domain, rest sourced from reference TRBV11-3 and TRBJ2-1, is EAGVVQSPRYKIIEKKQPVAFWCNPISGHNTLYWYLQNLGQGPELLIRYENEEAVDDSQLPKDRFSAERLKGVDSTLKIQPAELGDSAVYLCASSSRDPVDDEQFFGPGTRLTVL.

A single count supports this clonotype. At one of its ends the junction is not consistent with the germline gene, which may arise from a read error. The gene calls are TRBV7-6 and TRBJ2-2; 7 bases fit TRBD1. The CDR3 runs 12 residues. Germline lookup yields CDR1 SGHVS and CDR2 FNYEAQ. The CDR3 DNA reads TGTGCCAGCAGGGGACAGACCGGGGAGCGGTTTTTT. This sequence encodes CASRGQTGERFF.

The CDR3 coding sequence is TGCAGTGCTCGACAGGGGGCACCGAGCTCCTATAATTCACCCCTCCACTTT. Protein sequence: CSARQGAPSSYNSPLHF. V usage is TRBV20-1 and J usage is TRBJ1-6, with TRBD1 identical over 10 bases. The CDR3 totals 17 residues. In germline, CDR1 is DFQATT, CDR2 SNEGSKA (reference sequence). With V trimmed by 5 bases and J by 0 bases, 7 bases remained unmatched.

This clonotype turned up a few times. V gene TRBV2 combines with J gene TRBJ2-1; 8 bases match TRBD1. This CDR3 comprises 13 residues. CDR1 is SNHLY, CDR2 FYNNEI, per germline. V was clipped by 10 bases and J by 4 bases; unmatched bases: 6. As DNA, the CDR3 is TGTGCCACCGACAGGGGTGGGTACAATGAGCAGTTCTTC. It codes for CATDRGGYNEQFF.